This TCR beta chain derives from a study of identifying expanded T cells in peripheral blood. This CDR3 spans 14 amino acids. V lost 3 bases and J 4 bases, leaving 10 bases between the germline ends. Per germline, CDR1 LNHDA and CDR2 SQIVND (reference sequence). Assay: immunoSEQ multiplex PCR; the TCRdb copy retains only in-frame clones and omits some. Counted here are about 91,000 clones, about nine tenths occurring once; the ten biggest clones make up about 3.9%. During the collection period, no donor immune events like infections were recorded. Sequencing input: blood. The V gene is TRBV19, the J gene TRBJ2-1, with D possibly TRBD1 on 6 matching bases. The clonotype was recovered from a person aged 18 to 75 in good health. The CDR3 DNA follows: TGTGCCAGTAGTATTCAGGGGCAATACAATGAGCAGTTCTTC. It specifies CASSIQGQYNEQFF.